This TCR beta chain came from a study of blood T cell repertoires in COVID-19. Study information: Acute and convalescent COVID-19 specimens originated in the United States, Italy and Spain. Sources were T cells, B-cell-depleted T cells, or PBMCs; the material itself was cDNA or gDNA.

Seattle-derived patients entered the study during active infection and were followed longitudinally. Sequencing used immunoSEQ multiplex PCR; TCRdb keeps in-frame clones, though not all of them. Of 400,000 to 450,000 clones detected, 70% to 90% appear once; the ten largest clones hold 10% to 15%. Trimming shortened V by 2 bases and J by 1 base, and 7 bases separated the two germline ends. This CDR3 is built from 14 residues. Germline CDR1 reads SGHDT; CDR2 reads YYEEEE. Sequenced input: peripheral blood. The chain employs TRBV5-6 and TRBJ2-1; possible D gene TRBD1, 5 bases. The sequence derives from a woman between 45 and 60 years old with COVID-19, enrolled during active disease. CDR3 region: CASSFQGSYNEQFF. Written as DNA, the CDR3 is TGTGCCAGCAGCTTCCAGGGTTCCTACAATGAGCAGTTCTTC.